The clone carrying this TCR beta chain was detected ten times or more. Antigen unknown. CDR3 size: 13 residues. The V end lost 1 base, the J end lost 6 bases, and 10 bases lay between the germline ends. Germline CDR1 reads SGHAT; CDR2 reads FQNNGV. A constant-region primer primed TCR beta cDNA synthesis from about 530 ng of total RNA. Three nested multiplex PCR rounds of slightly modified ARM-PCR generated TCR beta libraries. Each of the first two PCR rounds ran approximately 10 cycles with TRBV1-TRBV30 forward and C-beta reverse primers. One entry per CDR3 protein, called by TCRdb with MiXCR from the multiplex PCR reads. The data show approximately 300,000 distinct CDR3 sequences, approximately 60% seen once. The sample comes from a study of tumor-infiltrating lymphocytes in primary liver carcinoma. Notes on the study in general: Tumors and blood were compared for top-250-clone fraction, and tumors had the significantly higher value (p = 0.039).

Out of unsorted whole blood came the blood RNA, and germline DNA was extracted as well. The patients, who had chronic HBV infection, were treatment-naive (untreated). This chain connects TRBV11-2 to TRBJ2-7, with D possibly matching TRBD2 (6 bases). This clonotype was obtained from a man aged 35 to 55 with primary liver carcinoma and hepatitis B virus infection. Source material: peripheral blood. CDR3 sequence reads: CASSLGGGGEQYF. CDR3 sequence (DNA): TGTGCCAGCAGCTTAGGGGGAGGTGGCGAGCAGTACTTC.